Here is one T cell receptor (beta chain) with its context. Its antigen target is currently unknown. No quality values exist for individual bases; no much larger clone is one base distant. These data originate in a study of blood T cell repertoires in COVID-19 (TCRdb year 2020). About the full investigation: Collaborator samples came from the United States, Italy and Spain and covered acute and convalescent phases of COVID-19. The material from the prospective study consisted of cDNA or gDNA derived from T cells, B-cell-depleted T cells, or PBMCs. The dataset comprised deeply sampled blood TCRbeta repertoires from subjects exposed to, actively infected with, or recovered from COVID-19. The repertoires were released in a freely available public database intended as a resource for research on the immune response to SARS-CoV-2. The samples were drawn from the first 160 participants of the ongoing ImmuneRACE study and from over 950 subjects provided by 6 global collaborators. A de-identified subject ID, COVID-19 status, age in years and sex were almost always included in the sample metadata. Where available, HLA class I and class II types were obtained from metadata supplied by the sample provider rather than from assay-based typing. The full study reports these points: How much clinical and demographic metadata was included differed by source and by participant, and the metadata was provided uncurated.

TCRbeta CDR3 regions were amplified from genomic DNA by means of the immunoSEQ Assay, a bias-controlled multiplex PCR. Concerning the study's data processing: Nucleated cell counts per sample were estimated from amplification of reference gene primers within the assay. To quantify the absolute abundance of each unique TCRbeta CDR3 rearrangement, sequence reads were collapsed and filtered. Productive Simpson clonality was computed per sample as the square root of Simpson's diversity index over productive rearrangements. Drawn from immuneACCESS, this table holds only the in-frame rearrangements with V and J called that TCRdb kept. Clones are partly lost; checked studies trace under half to an unresolved V gene and leave the rest unexplained. V, J and clone size reflect that table, while D and trimming were determined from the DNA. Here the sample has over 200,000 clones; about 89% occur a single time. The ten largest clones add up to approximately 1.2% of the sample.

V is cut back by 6 bases and J by 2 bases, with 4 bases in the junction unmatched. Including cysteine and phenylalanine, the CDR3 has 14 amino acids. Solely the CDR3 DNA is kept, with 42 bases framed from the first base. CDR1 and CDR2 (MNHEY, SMNVEV) derive from the germline V gene (reference sequence). In the prospective study, participants were roughly 18 to 95 years old, resided in 25 or so geographic areas of the United States, and were enrolled through a virtual design. In the prospective study, participants were assigned to cohorts based on the clinical history participants reported in a screening survey and a study questionnaire. In the prospective study, mobile phlebotomists collected whole blood, serum and a nasopharyngeal or oropharyngeal swab from each participant. Participants in the prospective study had the option to provide additional blood draws and questionnaires over a roughly 2-month period. Blood samples from the prospective study were shipped frozen or at room temperature prior to DNA extraction.

The TCR comes from a human donor in a cohort exposed to, infected with or recovered from COVID-19 (not recorded which). The donor label of this sample is uncertain. The chain couples TRBV27 to TRBJ2-5, with 9 middle bases fitting TRBD1. What was sequenced was PBMCs or T cells enriched from blood (not recorded which). The CDR3 here reads CASRLDRGQETQYF. The nucleotide sequence is given as TGTGCCAGCAGACTAGACAGGGGGCAAGAGACCCAGTACTTC.